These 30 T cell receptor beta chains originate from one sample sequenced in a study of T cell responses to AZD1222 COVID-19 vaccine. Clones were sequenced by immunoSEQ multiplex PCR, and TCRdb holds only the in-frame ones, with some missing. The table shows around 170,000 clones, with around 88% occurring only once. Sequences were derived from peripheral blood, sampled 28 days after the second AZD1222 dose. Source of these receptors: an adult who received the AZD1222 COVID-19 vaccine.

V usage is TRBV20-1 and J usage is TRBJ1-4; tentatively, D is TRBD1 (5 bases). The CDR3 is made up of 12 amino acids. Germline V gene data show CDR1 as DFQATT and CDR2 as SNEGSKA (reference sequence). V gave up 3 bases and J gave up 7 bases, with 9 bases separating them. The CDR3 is CSASRDGEKLFF. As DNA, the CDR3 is TGCAGTGCTAGTCGGGACGGTGAAAAACTGTTTTTT.

CDR3 nucleotide sequence: TGTGCCATCAGTGAAACAGGGGAGGCTGGAAACACCATATATTTT. This encodes CAISETGEAGNTIYF. This chain connects TRBV10-3 to TRBJ1-3; 7 nucleotides agree with TRBD1. V shed 3 bases and J 2 bases; nucleotides not matched to a gene: 4. The CDR3 loop spans 15 amino acids. From germline, CDR1 is ENHRY and CDR2 SYGVKD.

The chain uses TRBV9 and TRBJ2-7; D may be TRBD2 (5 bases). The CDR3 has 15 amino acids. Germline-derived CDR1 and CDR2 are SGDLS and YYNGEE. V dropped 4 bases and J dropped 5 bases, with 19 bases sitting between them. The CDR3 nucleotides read TGTGCCAGCAGCCCAGGAGGTGATGGTAGACACGAGCAGTACTTC. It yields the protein CASSPGGDGRHEQYF.

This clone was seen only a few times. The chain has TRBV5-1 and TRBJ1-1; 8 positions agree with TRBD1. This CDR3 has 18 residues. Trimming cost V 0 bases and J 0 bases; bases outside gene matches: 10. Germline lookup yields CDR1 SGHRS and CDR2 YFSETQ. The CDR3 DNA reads TGCGCCAGCAGCTTGGCCGCTGGACAGGGTAGGGTGAACACTGAAGCTTTCTTT. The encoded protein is CASSLAAGQGRVNTEAFF. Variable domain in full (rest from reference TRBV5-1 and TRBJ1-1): KAGVTQTPRYLIKTRGQQVTLSCSPISGHRSVSWYQQTPGQGLQFLFEYFSETQRNKGNFPGRFSGRQFSNSRSEMNVSTLELGDSALYLCASSLAAGQGRVNTEAFFGQGTRLTVV.

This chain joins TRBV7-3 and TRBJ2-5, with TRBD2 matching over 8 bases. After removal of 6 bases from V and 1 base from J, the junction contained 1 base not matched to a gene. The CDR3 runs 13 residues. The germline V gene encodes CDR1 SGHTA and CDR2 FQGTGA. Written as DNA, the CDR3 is TGTGCCAGCAGGGGGACTAGCCAAGAGACCCAGTACTTC. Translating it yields CASRGTSQETQYF. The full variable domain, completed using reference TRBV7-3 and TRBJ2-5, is GAGVSQTPSNKVTEKGKYVELRCDPISGHTALYWYRQSLGQGPEFLIYFQGTGAADDSGLPNDRFFAVRPEGSVSTLKIQRTERGDSAVYLCASRGTSQETQYFGPGTRLLVL.

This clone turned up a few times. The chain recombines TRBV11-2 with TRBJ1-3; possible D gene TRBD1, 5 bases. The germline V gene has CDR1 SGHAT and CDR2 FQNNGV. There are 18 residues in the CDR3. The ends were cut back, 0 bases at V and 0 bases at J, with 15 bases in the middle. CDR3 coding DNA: TGTGCCAGCAGCTTAGATCTAAGCGGGACCGACTCTGGAAACACCATATATTTT. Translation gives CASSLDLSGTDSGNTIYF.

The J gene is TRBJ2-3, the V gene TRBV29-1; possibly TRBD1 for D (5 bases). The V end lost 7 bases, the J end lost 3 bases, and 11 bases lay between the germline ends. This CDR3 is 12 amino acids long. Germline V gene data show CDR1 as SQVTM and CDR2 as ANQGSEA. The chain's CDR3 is CSAGRVTDTQYF. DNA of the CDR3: TGCAGCGCCGGCAGGGTGACAGATACGCAGTATTTT.

The DNA for the CDR3 is TGTGCCAGCAGCGCGCTAGGGCTGTTTTTT. This codes for CASSALGLFF. The chain joins TRBV7-9 to TRBJ2-2; unclear D gene. Germline lookup yields CDR1 SEHNR and CDR2 FQNEAQ (reference sequence). The V gene lost 5 bases and the J gene lost 13 bases, with 8 bases spanning the gap. This CDR3 region has 10 residues.

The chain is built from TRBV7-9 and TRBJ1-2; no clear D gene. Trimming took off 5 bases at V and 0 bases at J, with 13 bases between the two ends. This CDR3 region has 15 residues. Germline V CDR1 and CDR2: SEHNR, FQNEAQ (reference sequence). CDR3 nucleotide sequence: TGTGCCAGCAGCCACCGGGCAGATCCTAACTATGGCTACACCTTC. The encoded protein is CASSHRADPNYGYTF.

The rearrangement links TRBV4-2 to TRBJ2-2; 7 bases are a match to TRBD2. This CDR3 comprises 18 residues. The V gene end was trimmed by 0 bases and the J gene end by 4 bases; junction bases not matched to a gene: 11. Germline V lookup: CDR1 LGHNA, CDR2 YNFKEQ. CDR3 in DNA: TGTGCCAGCAGCCAAGATAGGCGAGCGGGGCTTAGCACCGGGGAGCTGTTTTTT. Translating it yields CASSQDRRAGLSTGELFF.

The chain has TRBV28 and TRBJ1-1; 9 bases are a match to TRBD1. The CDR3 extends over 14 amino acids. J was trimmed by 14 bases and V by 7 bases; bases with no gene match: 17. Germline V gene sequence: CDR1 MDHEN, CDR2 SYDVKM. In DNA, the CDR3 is TGTGCCAGCAACATACCGGGACAGGGTGGATCGGACTTCTTT. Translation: CASNIPGQGGSDFF.

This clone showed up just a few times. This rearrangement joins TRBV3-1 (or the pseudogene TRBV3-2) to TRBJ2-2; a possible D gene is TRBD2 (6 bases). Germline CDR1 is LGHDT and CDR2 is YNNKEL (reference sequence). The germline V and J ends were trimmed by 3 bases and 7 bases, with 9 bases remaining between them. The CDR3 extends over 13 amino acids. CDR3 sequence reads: CASSQGGVGELFF. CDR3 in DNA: TGTGCCAGCAGCCAGGGGGGAGTCGGGGAGCTGTTTTTT.

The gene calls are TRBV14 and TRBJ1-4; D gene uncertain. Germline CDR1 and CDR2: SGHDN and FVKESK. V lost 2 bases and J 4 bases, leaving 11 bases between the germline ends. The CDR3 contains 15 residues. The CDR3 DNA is TGTGCCAGCAGCCAACAGGACGGATATAATGAAAAACTGTTTTTT. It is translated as CASSQQDGYNEKLFF.

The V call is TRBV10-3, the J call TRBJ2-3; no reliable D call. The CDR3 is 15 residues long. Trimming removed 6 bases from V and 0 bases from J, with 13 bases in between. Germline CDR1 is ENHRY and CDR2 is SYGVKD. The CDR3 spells CAIRFSESSTDTQYF. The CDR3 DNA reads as TGTGCCATCAGGTTTTCAGAAAGTAGCACAGATACGCAGTATTTT.

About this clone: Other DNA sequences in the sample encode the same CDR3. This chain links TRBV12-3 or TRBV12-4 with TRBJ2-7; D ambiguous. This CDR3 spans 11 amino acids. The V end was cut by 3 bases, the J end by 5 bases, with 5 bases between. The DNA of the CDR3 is TGTGCCAGCAGTTTGGTGGACGAGCAGTACTTC. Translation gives CASSLVDEQYF.

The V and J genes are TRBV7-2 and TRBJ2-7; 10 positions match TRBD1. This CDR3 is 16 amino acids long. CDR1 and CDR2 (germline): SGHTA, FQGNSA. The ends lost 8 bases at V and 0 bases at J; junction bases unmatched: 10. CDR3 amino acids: CASPPGQGTDSYEQYF. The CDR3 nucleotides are TGTGCCAGCCCCCCGGGACAGGGGACGGACTCCTACGAGCAGTACTTC.

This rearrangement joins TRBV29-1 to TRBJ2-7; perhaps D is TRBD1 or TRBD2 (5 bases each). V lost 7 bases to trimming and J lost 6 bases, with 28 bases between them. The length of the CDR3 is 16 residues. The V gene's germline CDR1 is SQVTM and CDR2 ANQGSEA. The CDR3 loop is CSATGSWGRSLGEQYF. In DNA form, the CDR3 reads TGCAGCGCCACTGGGTCGTGGGGACGGAGCTTGGGCGAGCAGTACTTC.

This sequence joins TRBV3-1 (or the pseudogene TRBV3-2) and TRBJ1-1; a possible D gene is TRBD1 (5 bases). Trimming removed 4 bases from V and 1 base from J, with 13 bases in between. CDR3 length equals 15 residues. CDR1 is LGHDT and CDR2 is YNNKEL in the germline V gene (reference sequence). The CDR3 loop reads CASSRDLTGNTEAFF. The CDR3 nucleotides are TGTGCCAGCAGCCGGGACCTAACAGGGAACACTGAAGCTTTCTTT.

CDR3 sequence (DNA): TGCGCCAGCAGCTTGGACAGGGGGCTTGAAGAGACCCAGTACTTC. It translates to CASSLDRGLEETQYF. J is TRBJ2-5 and V is TRBV5-1, with 9 bases fitting TRBD1. V was clipped by 0 bases and J by 3 bases; unmatched bases: 3. CDR1 is SGHRS, CDR2 YFSETQ, per germline. This CDR3 is 15 amino acids long.

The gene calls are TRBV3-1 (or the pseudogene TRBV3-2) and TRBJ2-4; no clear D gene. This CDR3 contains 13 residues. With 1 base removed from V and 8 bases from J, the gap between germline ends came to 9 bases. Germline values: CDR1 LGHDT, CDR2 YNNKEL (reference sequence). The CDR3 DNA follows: TGTGCCAGCAGCCAAGGTCGTATATACATTCAGTACTTC. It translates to CASSQGRIYIQYF.

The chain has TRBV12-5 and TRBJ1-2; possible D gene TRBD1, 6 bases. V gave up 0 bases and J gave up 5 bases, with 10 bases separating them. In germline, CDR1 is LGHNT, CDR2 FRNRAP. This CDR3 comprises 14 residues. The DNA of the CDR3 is TGTGCTAGTGGTTTGGTCGGGGGGGCATATGGCTACACCTTC. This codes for CASGLVGGAYGYTF.

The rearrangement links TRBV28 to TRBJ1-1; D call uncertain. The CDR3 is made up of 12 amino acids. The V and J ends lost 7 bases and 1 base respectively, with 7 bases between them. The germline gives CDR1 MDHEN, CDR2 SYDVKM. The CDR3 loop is CASKKENTEAFF. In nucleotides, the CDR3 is TGTGCCAGCAAGAAAGAGAACACTGAAGCTTTCTTT.

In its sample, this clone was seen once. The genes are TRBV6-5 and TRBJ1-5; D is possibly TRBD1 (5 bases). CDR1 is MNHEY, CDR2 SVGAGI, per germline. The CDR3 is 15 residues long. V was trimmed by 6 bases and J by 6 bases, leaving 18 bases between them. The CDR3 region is CASRPLSGKSQPQHF. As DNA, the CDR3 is TGTGCCAGCAGGCCTTTGTCAGGGAAAAGTCAGCCCCAGCATTTT.

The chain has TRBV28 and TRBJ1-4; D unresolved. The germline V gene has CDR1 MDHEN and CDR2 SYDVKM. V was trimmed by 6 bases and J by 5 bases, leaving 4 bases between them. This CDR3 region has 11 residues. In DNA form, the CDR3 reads TGTGCCAGCAGGATAAATGAAAAACTGTTTTTT. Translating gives CASRINEKLFF.

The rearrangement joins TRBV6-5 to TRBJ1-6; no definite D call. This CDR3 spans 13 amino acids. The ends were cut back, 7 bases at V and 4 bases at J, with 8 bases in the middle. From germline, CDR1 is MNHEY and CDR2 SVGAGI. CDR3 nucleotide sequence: TGTGCCAGCAAGAGAACGTATAATTCACCCCTCCACTTT. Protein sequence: CASKRTYNSPLHF.

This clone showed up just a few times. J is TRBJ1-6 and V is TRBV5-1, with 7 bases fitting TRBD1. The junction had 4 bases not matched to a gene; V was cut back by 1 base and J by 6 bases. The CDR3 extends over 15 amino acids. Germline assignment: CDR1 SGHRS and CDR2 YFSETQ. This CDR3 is CASSLRQGGNSPLHF. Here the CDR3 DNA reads TGCGCCAGCAGCTTGCGACAGGGAGGTAATTCACCCCTCCACTTT.

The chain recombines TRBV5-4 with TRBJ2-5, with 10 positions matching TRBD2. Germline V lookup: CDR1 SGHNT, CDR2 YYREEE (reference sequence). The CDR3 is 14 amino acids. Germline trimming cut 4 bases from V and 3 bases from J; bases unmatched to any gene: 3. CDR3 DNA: TGTGCCAGCAGCCCCGGACTAGCGGAAGAGACCCAGTACTTC. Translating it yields CASSPGLAEETQYF.

CDR3 coding DNA: TGTGCCAGCATCCGTGATCCGGATGAAAAACTGTTTTTT. It translates to CASIRDPDEKLFF. This chain links TRBV6-5 with TRBJ1-4; D unresolved. Germline loops: CDR1 MNHEY, CDR2 SVGAGI. V shed 7 bases and J shed 6 bases, with 12 bases lying between them. The CDR3 has 13 residues.

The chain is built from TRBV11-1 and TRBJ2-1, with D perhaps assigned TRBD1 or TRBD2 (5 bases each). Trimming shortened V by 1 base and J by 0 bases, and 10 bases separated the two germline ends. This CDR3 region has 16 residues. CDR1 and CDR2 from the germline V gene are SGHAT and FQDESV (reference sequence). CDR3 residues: CASSLDGGFSYNEQFF. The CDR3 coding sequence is TGTGCCAGCAGCTTAGATGGGGGTTTCTCCTACAATGAGCAGTTCTTC.

The CDR3: CASSLGTSGKWVETQYF. The DNA of the CDR3 is TGTGCCAGCAGCTTAGGGACTAGCGGGAAGTGGGTAGAGACCCAGTACTTC. The chain links TRBV7-2 to TRBJ2-5, with 12 bases fitting TRBD2. This CDR3 has 17 amino acids. The germline V gene has CDR1 SGHTA and CDR2 FQGNSA. With 1 base clipped from V and 4 bases from J, the junction kept 7 bases outside the gene matches.